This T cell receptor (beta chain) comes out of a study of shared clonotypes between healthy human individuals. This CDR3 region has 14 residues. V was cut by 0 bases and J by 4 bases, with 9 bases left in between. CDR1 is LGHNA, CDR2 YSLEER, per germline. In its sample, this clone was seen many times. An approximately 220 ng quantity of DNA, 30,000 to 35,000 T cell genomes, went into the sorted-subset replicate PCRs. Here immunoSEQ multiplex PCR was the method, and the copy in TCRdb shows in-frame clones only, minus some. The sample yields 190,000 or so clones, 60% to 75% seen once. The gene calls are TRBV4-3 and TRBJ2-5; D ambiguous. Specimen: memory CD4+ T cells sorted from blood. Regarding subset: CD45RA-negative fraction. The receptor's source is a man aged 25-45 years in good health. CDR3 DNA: TGCGCCAGCAGCCAAGAAGCTTCCCGAGAGACCCAGTACTTC. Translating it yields CASSQEASRETQYF.